The sequence of this TCR beta chain was determined in a study of cytomegalovirus exposure and HLA in healthy donors. Points from the study as a whole: Later analysis identified a missense DCLRE1C variant that was linked to TCR beta V- and J-gene trimming.

PCR used 60 Vbeta primers and 13 Jbeta primers. Profiling relied on immunoSEQ multiplex PCR, and the TCRdb table lists in-frame clones only, not all of them. Of 55,000 to 70,000 clones listed, 86% are singletons. Germline CDR1 reads MDHEN; CDR2 reads SYDVKM. The CDR3 contains 16 residues. After removal of 2 bases from V and 4 bases from J, the junction contained 3 bases not matched to a gene. Turning to this clone: The antigen is undetermined.

The chain links TRBV28 to TRBJ2-2, with TRBD2 matching over 11 bases. The clonotype was recovered from a woman aged 25 to 45 in good health and CMV-seronegative. Sequenced material: PBMCs. The CDR3 reads CASSLTSGRFTGELFF. CDR3 bases: TGTGCCAGCAGTTTAACTAGCGGGAGATTCACCGGGGAGCTGTTTTTT.